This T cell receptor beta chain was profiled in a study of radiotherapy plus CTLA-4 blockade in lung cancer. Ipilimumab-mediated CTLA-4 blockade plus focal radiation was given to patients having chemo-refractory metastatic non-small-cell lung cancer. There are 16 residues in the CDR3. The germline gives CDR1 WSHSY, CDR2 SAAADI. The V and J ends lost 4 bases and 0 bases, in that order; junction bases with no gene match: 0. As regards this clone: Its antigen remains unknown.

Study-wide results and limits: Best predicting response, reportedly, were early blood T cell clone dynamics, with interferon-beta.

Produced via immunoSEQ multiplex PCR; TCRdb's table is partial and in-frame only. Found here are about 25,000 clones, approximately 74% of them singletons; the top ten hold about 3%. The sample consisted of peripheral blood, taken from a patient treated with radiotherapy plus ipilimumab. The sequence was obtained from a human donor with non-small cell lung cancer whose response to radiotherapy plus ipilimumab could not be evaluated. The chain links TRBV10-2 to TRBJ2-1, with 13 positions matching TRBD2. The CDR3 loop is CASSGTSGSSYNEQFF. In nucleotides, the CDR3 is TGCGCCAGCAGTGGGACTAGCGGGAGCTCCTACAATGAGCAGTTCTTC.